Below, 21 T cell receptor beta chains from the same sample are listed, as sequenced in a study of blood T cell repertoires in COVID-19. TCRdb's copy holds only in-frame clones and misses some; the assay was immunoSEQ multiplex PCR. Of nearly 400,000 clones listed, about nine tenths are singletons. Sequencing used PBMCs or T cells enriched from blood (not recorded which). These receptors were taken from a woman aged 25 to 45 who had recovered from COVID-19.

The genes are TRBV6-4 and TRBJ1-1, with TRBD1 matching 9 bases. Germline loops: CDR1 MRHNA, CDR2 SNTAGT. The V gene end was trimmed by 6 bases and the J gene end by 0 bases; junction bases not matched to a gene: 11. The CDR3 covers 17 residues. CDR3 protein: CASRLEGTGTLNTEAFF. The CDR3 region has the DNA TGTGCCAGCAGACTGGAGGGGACAGGGACCCTGAACACTGAAGCTTTCTTT.

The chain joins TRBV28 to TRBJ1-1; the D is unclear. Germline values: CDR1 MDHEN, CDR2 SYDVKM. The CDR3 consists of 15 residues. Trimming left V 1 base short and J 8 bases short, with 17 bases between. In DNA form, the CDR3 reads TGTGCCAGCAGTTTATCCAGAGGTGCGTCCGGGGAAGCTTTCTTT. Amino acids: CASSLSRGASGEAFF.

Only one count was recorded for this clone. Here the CDR3 DNA reads TGTGCCTGGAGTGTACAAGCGGGAGGCGGTGAGCAGTTCTTC. This codes for CAWSVQAGGGEQFF. This sequence joins TRBV30 and TRBJ2-1; 9 bases line up with TRBD2. CDR1 is GTSNPN and CDR2 is SVGIG in the germline V gene (reference sequence). CDR3 length equals 14 residues. The trim removed 0 bases at V and 9 bases at J, leaving 6 bases unmatched.

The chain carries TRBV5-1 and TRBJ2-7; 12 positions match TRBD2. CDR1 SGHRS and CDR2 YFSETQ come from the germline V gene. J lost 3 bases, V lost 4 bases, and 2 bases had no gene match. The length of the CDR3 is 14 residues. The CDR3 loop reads CASSVGLAGYEQYF. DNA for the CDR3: TGCGCCAGCAGCGTGGGACTAGCGGGCTACGAGCAGTACTTC.

For the CDR3, the DNA is TGTGCCTGGGGAAAGGACAGGGGGAGCGGGAACACTGAAGCTTTCTTT. Translated, it gives CAWGKDRGSGNTEAFF. This chain uses TRBV30 with TRBJ1-1, with TRBD1 matching over 10 bases. The ends lost 5 bases at V and 1 base at J; junction bases unmatched: 10. CDR3 length: 16 residues. Germline V CDR1 and CDR2: GTSNPN, SVGIG (reference sequence).

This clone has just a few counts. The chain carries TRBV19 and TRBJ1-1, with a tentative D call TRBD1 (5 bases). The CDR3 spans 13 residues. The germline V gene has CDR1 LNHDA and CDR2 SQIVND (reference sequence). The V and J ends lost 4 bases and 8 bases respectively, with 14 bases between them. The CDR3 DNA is TGTGCCAGTAGTACCCAGGGTAAGGGAGAAGCTTTCTTT. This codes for CASSTQGKGEAFF.

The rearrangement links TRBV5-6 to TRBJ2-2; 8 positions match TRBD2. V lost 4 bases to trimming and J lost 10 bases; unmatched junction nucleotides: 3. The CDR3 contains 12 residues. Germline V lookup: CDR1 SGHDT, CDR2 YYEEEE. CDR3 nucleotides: TGTGCCAGCAGCCCCGGACTAGCGGAGCTGTTTTTT. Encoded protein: CASSPGLAELFF.

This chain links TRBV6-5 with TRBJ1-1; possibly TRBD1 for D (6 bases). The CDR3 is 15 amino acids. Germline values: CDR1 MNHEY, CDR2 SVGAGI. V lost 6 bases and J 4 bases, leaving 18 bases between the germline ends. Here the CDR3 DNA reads TGTGCCAGCAGATCCCCGGGGGGGGCCGGCACTGAAGCTTTCTTT. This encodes CASRSPGGAGTEAFF.

CDR3 region: CASSGTVQETQYF. The DNA of the CDR3 is TGTGCCAGCTCTGGGACAGTCCAAGAGACCCAGTACTTC. The chain is built from TRBV6-5 and TRBJ2-5; 7 nucleotides line up with TRBD1. CDR3 length: 13 residues. Looked up from germline, CDR1 is MNHEY and CDR2 is SVGAGI. V dropped 8 bases and J dropped 1; count of bases not matched to a gene: 4.

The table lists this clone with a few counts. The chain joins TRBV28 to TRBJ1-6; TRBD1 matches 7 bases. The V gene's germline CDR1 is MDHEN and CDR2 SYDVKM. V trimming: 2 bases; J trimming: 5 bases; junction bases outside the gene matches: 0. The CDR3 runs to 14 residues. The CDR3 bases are TGTGCCAGCAGTTTAGGGACAGATAATTCACCCCTCCACTTT. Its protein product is CASSLGTDNSPLHF.

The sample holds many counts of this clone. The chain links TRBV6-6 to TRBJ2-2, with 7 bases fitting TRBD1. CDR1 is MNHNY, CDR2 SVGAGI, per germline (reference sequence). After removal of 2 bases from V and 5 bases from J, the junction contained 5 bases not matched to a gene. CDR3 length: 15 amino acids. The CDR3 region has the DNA TGTGCCAGCAGTTACATTAGGGGGCTAACCGGGGAGCTGTTTTTT. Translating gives CASSYIRGLTGELFF.

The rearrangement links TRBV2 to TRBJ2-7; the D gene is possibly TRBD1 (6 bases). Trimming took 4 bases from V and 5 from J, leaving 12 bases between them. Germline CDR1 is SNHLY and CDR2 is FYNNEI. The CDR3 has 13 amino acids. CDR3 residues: CASSVLQGDEQYF. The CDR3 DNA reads TGTGCCAGCAGTGTTTTACAGGGCGACGAGCAGTACTTC.

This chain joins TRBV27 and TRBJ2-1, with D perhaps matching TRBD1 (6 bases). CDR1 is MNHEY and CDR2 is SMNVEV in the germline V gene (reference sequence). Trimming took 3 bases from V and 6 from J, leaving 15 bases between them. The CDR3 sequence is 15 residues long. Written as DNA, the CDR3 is TGTGCCAGCAGTTTTGGGGGCGGGTTTCTCAATGAGCAGTTCTTC. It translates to CASSFGGGFLNEQFF.

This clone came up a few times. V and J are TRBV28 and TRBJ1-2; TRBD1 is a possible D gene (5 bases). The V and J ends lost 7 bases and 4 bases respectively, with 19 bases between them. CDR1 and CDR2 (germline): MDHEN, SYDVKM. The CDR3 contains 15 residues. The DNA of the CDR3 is TGTGCCAGCACCCCCGGAGGGGCGGGGGTCTATGGCTACACCTTC. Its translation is CASTPGGAGVYGYTF.

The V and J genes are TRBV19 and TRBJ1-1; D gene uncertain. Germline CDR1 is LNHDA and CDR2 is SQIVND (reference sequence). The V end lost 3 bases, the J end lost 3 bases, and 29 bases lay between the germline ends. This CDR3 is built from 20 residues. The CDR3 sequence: CASSIGLLRGLVIRDTEAFF. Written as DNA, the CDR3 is TGTGCCAGTAGTATTGGGTTACTACGTGGACTGGTAATTCGGGACACTGAAGCTTTCTTT.

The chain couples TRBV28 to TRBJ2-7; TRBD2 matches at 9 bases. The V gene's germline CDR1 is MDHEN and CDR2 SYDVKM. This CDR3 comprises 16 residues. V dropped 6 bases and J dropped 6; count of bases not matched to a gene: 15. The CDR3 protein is CASRRGLAMLSGEQYF. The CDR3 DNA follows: TGTGCCAGCAGGCGAGGACTAGCGATGCTCTCAGGCGAGCAGTACTTC.

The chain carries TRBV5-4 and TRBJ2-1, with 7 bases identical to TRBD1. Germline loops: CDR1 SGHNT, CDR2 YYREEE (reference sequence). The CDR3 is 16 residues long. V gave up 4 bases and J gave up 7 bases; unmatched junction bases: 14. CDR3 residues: CASSNGDRGFLNEQFF. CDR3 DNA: TGTGCCAGCAGCAACGGGGACAGAGGTTTCCTTAATGAGCAGTTCTTC.

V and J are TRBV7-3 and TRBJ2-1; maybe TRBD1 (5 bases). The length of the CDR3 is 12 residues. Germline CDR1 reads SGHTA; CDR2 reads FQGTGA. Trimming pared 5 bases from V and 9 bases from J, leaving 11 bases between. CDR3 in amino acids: CASSLQGGEQFF. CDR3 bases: TGTGCCAGCAGCCTTCAGGGTGGTGAGCAGTTCTTC.

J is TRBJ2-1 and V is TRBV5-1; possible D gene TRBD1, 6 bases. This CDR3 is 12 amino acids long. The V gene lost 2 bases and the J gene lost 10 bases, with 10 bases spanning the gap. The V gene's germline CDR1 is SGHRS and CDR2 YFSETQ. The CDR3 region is CASSLTGTEQFF. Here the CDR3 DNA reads TGCGCCAGCAGCTTAACCGGGACAGAGCAGTTCTTC. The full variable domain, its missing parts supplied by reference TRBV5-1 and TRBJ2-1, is KAGVTQTPRYLIKTRGQQVTLSCSPISGHRSVSWYQQTPGQGLQFLFEYFSETQRNKGNFPGRFSGRQFSNSRSEMNVSTLELGDSALYLCASSLTGTEQFFGPGTRLTVL.

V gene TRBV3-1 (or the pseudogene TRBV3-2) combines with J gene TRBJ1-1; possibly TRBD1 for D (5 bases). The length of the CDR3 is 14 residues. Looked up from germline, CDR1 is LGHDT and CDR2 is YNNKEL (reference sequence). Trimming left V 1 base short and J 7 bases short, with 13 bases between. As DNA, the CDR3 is TGTGCCAGCAGCCAAGTAAGGACACTCGGTGAAGCTTTCTTT. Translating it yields CASSQVRTLGEAFF.

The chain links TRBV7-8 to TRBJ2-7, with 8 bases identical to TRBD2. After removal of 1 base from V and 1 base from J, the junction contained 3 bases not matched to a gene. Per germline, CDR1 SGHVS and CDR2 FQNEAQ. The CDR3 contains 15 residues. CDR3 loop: CASSLERGGSYEQYF. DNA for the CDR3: TGTGCCAGCAGCTTAGAACGGGGGGGTTCCTACGAGCAGTACTTC.